The clone carrying this T cell receptor (beta chain) occurred a few times. The antigen is undetermined. Germline and genes here are mouse. This sample is drawn from a study of tissue T cells after allogeneic stem cell transplantation. Method: immunoSEQ multiplex PCR; TCRdb's copy keeps in-frame clones and lacks some. The data show 48,000 or so clones, roughly 75% seen once. Overall study results and limits: Shared clones across patients were few; motif clustering revealed tissue-specific shared signatures. TCR repertoires tracked anatomic similarity, regardless of disease or transplant status.

The receptor comes from a pool of C57BL/6 mice in good health. The sample consisted of sorted cells pooled from one or two spleens.

The DNA read from the CDR3 is TGCTCCAGCAGTCAAGGGGGACAGGGGGATGAACAGTAC. Amino acids: CSSSQGGQGDEQY. The CDR3, in full, reads CSSSQGGQGDEQYF. This chain connects TRBV23 to TRBJ2-7; no check of the table's D call, TRBD1, against the DNA was made. The DNA ends 1 residue before the CDR3 does, and the rest of the CDR3 is filled in from the germline J gene. CDR3 length: 14 residues. Germline V gene sequence: CDR1 KGHTA, CDR2 FQNQQP. Complete variable domain (other parts from reference TRBV23 and TRBJ2-7): DAAVTQKPRYLIKMKGQEAEMKCIPEKGHTAVFWYQQKQSKELKFLIYFQNQQPLDQIDMVKERFSAVCPSSSLCSLGIRTCEAEDSALYLCSSSQGGQGDEQYFGPGTRLTVL.